What follows is one TCR beta chain and its context. Antigen: not known. The data derive from a study of OX40 agonist ivuxolimab in advanced cancers. Study details: Males comprised 70% to 85% of the group, whose mean age was approximately 61 years (range 23 to 79). Allowance was made for prior anti-PD-1, anti-PD-L1 or anti-CTLA-4 therapy, and 35% to 40% had some.

Profiled with immunoSEQ multiplex PCR; TCRdb holds only in-frame clones, not every one. There are about 120,000 clones in the sample; around 89% occur only once, and around 0.55% lies in the top ten. Sampled blood was obtained at baseline, cycle 4 day 1, and cycle 7 day 1. Findings and caveats of the study: The specificity for antigen of the expanded peripheral T cells was not determined.

Trimming pared 4 bases from V and 0 bases from J, leaving 15 bases between. The germline V gene has CDR1 LNHDA and CDR2 SQIVND (reference sequence). This CDR3 spans 17 amino acids. This sequence originates from an adult with an advanced solid tumor such as melanoma, head and neck, liver or kidney cancer. The chain is built from TRBV19 and TRBJ1-4; possibly TRBD1 for D (5 bases). This specimen was CD4+ or CD8+ T cells sorted from blood, taken in a trial of the OX40 agonist ivuxolimab. CDR3 nucleotide sequence: TGTGCCAGTAGTAGTAAAGGGGTAGGGGCAACTAATGAAAAACTGTTTTTT. The encoded protein is CASSSKGVGATNEKLFF.